These 26 T cell receptor beta chains originate from one sample sequenced in a study of blood T cell repertoires in COVID-19. TCRdb keeps only in-frame clones here, not all; method: immunoSEQ multiplex PCR. The table shows about 200,000 clones, with around 84% occurring only once. The sample taken for sequencing was peripheral blood. Every receptor here comes from a man older than 75 with acute or convalescent COVID-19.

V usage is TRBV9 and J usage is TRBJ1-2, with unresolved D. With 3 bases removed from V and 4 bases from J, the gap between germline ends came to 10 bases. Germline lookup yields CDR1 SGDLS and CDR2 YYNGEE. This CDR3 spans 13 amino acids. The CDR3 is CASSGDRGYGYTF. For the CDR3, the DNA is TGTGCCAGCAGCGGAGACCGAGGCTATGGCTACACCTTC.

The V gene is TRBV11-2, the J gene TRBJ2-4, with 8 bases identical to TRBD1. In germline, CDR1 is SGHAT, CDR2 FQNNGV. After removal of 5 bases from V and 2 bases from J, the junction contained 14 bases not matched to a gene. CDR3 length: 18 amino acids. CDR3 sequence: CASSPILTGQGSKNIQYF. The CDR3 DNA reads TGTGCCAGCAGCCCGATATTAACAGGACAGGGCTCCAAAAACATTCAGTACTTC.

The V call is TRBV5-5, the J call TRBJ2-1, with D unresolved. This CDR3 has 11 residues. CDR1 is SGHKS and CDR2 is YYEKEE in the germline V gene (reference sequence). Trimming shortened V by 6 bases and J by 5 bases, and 6 bases separated the two germline ends. CDR3 bases: TGTGCCAGCACCCCTGACAATGAGCAGTTCTTC. Translation gives CASTPDNEQFF.

The genes are TRBV30 and TRBJ1-1; 7 nucleotides line up with TRBD1. The CDR3 covers 12 residues. J lost 7 bases, V lost 5 bases, and 7 bases had no gene match. Germline CDR1 is GTSNPN and CDR2 is SVGIG (reference sequence). This CDR3 reads CAWGPGTVEAFF. CDR3 bases: TGTGCCTGGGGCCCCGGGACAGTTGAAGCTTTCTTT.

This clone was detected only a few times. The chain couples TRBV5-5 to TRBJ1-1; D is uncertain. The CDR3 loop spans 16 amino acids. Germline CDR1 reads SGHKS; CDR2 reads YYEKEE (reference sequence). V shed 0 bases and J shed 3 bases, with 15 bases lying between them. Here the CDR3 reads CASSLVPGRQHTEAFF. CDR3 sequence (DNA): TGTGCCAGCAGCTTGGTTCCGGGGAGGCAGCACACTGAAGCTTTCTTT.

The V and J genes are TRBV4-2 and TRBJ1-1; D gene unclear. In germline, CDR1 is LGHNA, CDR2 YNFKEQ. The CDR3 spans 12 residues. The germline V and J ends were trimmed by 0 bases and 6 bases, with 5 bases remaining between them. CDR3 sequence (DNA): TGTGCCAGCAGCCAAGACGAGCCTGAAGCTTTCTTT. Its protein is CASSQDEPEAFF.

This clone was detected only a few times. Other DNA sequences within the sample encode an identical CDR3. V gene TRBV10-3 combines with J gene TRBJ1-4; perhaps TRBD1 as D (5 bases). Germline V lookup: CDR1 ENHRY, CDR2 SYGVKD. V was shortened by 0 bases and J by 2 bases, with 7 bases between the two germline ends. This CDR3 has 15 amino acids. CDR3 sequence: CAISESGATNEKLFF. CDR3 nucleotides: TGTGCCATCAGTGAGTCTGGGGCCACTAATGAAAAACTGTTTTTT.

This sequence joins TRBV25-1 and TRBJ2-4, with 7 bases matching TRBD2. Looked up from germline, CDR1 is MGHDK and CDR2 is SYGVNS. The CDR3 length is 15 residues. The V and J ends lost 8 bases and 1 base, in that order; junction bases with no gene match: 8. DNA of the CDR3: TGTGCCAGCGCACCGATGGGGGGGGCCAAAAACATTCAGTACTTC. Amino acids: CASAPMGGAKNIQYF.

The rearrangement uses TRBV6-2 or TRBV6-3 and TRBJ1-6; TRBD1 matches at 7 bases. V lost 2 bases, J lost 9 bases, and 7 bases stayed unmatched. In germline, CDR1 is MNHEY, CDR2 SVGEGT. CDR3 length: 15 residues. The chain's CDR3 is CASSYPGQIPSPLHF. The CDR3 DNA reads as TGTGCCAGCAGTTACCCGGGACAGATCCCTTCACCCCTCCACTTT.

The chain employs TRBV27 and TRBJ1-1; the D gene is possibly TRBD1 (5 bases). The CDR3 extends over 14 amino acids. The germline CDR1 and CDR2 sequences are MNHEY and SMNVEV (reference sequence). Deletions cut 5 bases from V and 4 bases from J, with 14 bases between. CDR3 DNA: TGTGCCAGCAGTGACAGCATTTGGGGCACTGAAGCTTTCTTT. Protein: CASSDSIWGTEAFF.

The chain combines TRBV6-5 with TRBJ2-3, with D possibly TRBD1 on 5 matching bases. Germline lookup yields CDR1 MNHEY and CDR2 SVGAGI. V was trimmed by 10 bases and J by 6 bases, leaving 8 bases between them. The CDR3 covers 10 residues. CDR3 residues: CATGRDTQYF. For the CDR3, the DNA is TGTGCCACAGGGCGGGATACGCAGTATTTT.

The chain is built from TRBV27 and TRBJ1-5; 9 bases map to TRBD1. Germline V gene sequence: CDR1 MNHEY, CDR2 SMNVEV (reference sequence). CDR3 length: 14 amino acids. V shed 6 bases and J 9 bases; nucleotides not matched to a gene: 9. The DNA for the CDR3 is TGTGCCAGCAGAGGGACAGGGCGTCTAGGGCCCCAGCATTTT. It encodes CASRGTGRLGPQHF.

The rearrangement joins TRBV7-9 to TRBJ2-3; perhaps TRBD1 as D (6 bases). The ends were cut back, 2 bases at V and 0 bases at J, with 9 bases in the middle. Germline-derived CDR1 and CDR2 are SEHNR and FQNEAQ (reference sequence). The length of the CDR3 is 15 residues. CDR3 sequence (DNA): TGTGCCAGCAGCTTAACAGGGATTAGCACAGATACGCAGTATTTT. This gives the protein CASSLTGISTDTQYF.

The J gene is TRBJ2-3, the V gene TRBV3-1 (or the pseudogene TRBV3-2), with 9 positions matching TRBD2. J lost 4 bases, V lost 3 bases, and 5 bases had no gene match. Germline loops: CDR1 LGHDT, CDR2 YNNKEL (reference sequence). The CDR3 has 15 amino acids. The CDR3 sequence is CASSHGAGGADTQYF. DNA of the CDR3: TGTGCCAGCAGCCACGGCGCGGGAGGGGCAGATACGCAGTATTTT.

For this clone: Other DNA sequences in the sample encode the same CDR3. The chain employs TRBV19 and TRBJ2-3; 7 bases map to TRBD2. The germline gives CDR1 LNHDA, CDR2 SQIVND (reference sequence). The CDR3 is made up of 16 amino acids. Trimming removed 0 bases from V and 0 bases from J; junction bases left unmatched: 3. The CDR3 loop reads CASSIDPSGSTDTQYF. CDR3 DNA: TGTGCCAGTAGTATAGACCCTAGCGGCAGCACAGATACGCAGTATTTT.

V gene TRBV6-5 combines with J gene TRBJ2-7; a weak D match, TRBD1 (8 bases). Trimming took 5 bases from V and 6 from J, leaving 17 bases between them. Germline V gene sequence: CDR1 MNHEY, CDR2 SVGAGI. This CDR3 is 14 amino acids long. The CDR3 reads CASSRAGQASEQYV. CDR3 nucleotides: TGTGCCAGCAGTCGAGCGGGACAGGCCTCCGAGCAGTACGTC.

This clone was counted only a few times. This rearrangement joins TRBV30 to TRBJ2-1; 8 nucleotides line up with TRBD1. The germline V gene encodes CDR1 GTSNPN and CDR2 SVGIG (reference sequence). V trimming: 0 bases; J trimming: 12 bases; junction bases outside the gene matches: 4. There are 12 residues in the CDR3. The DNA of the CDR3 is TGTGCCTGGAGTGTAACCGGGACAGGGCAGTTCTTC. This codes for CAWSVTGTGQFF. The complete variable domain, with remaining parts taken from reference TRBV30 and TRBJ2-1, reads SQTIHQWPATLVQPVGSPLSLECTVEGTSNPNLYWYRQAAGRGLQLLFYSVGIGQISSEVPQNLSASRPQDRQFILSSKKLLLSDSGFYLCAWSVTGTGQFFGPGTRLTVL.

There are a few counts of this clone. V is TRBV11-3 and J is TRBJ2-7; D gene ambiguous. Germline V gene lookup returns CDR1 SGHNT and CDR2 YENEEA. The CDR3 is 13 amino acids. V lost 5 bases and J 6 bases, leaving 14 bases between the germline ends. The chain's CDR3 is CASSPTSVTEQYV. CDR3 DNA: TGTGCCAGCAGCCCTACAAGCGTGACCGAGCAGTACGTC.

This chain connects TRBV5-1 to TRBJ1-2; D ambiguous. Trimming removed 4 bases at V and 1 base at J, with 11 bases between. CDR1 is SGHRS, CDR2 YFSETQ, per germline. The CDR3 consists of 14 residues. This CDR3 reads CASSPDGINYGYTF. The CDR3, as DNA: TGCGCCAGCAGCCCGGACGGGATTAACTATGGCTACACCTTC.

V is TRBV18 and J is TRBJ2-5, with D possibly matching TRBD2 (6 bases). The germline V gene has CDR1 KGHSH and CDR2 LQKENI. CDR3 length: 16 amino acids. Between the trimmed V and J ends, which lost 2 bases and 5 bases, there was a span of 18 bases. The CDR3 spells CASSPRGAVGRETQYF. In DNA form, the CDR3 reads TGTGCCAGCTCACCAAGAGGAGCGGTTGGGAGGGAGACCCAGTACTTC.

This sequence joins TRBV7-2 and TRBJ1-2; D gene ambiguous. With 1 base removed from V and 0 bases from J, the gap between germline ends came to 18 bases. Per germline, CDR1 SGHTA and CDR2 FQGNSA. The length of the CDR3 is 18 residues. DNA of the CDR3: TGTGCCAGCAGCTTAGGTGGAGCCAATTTAAAAGCTAACTATGGCTACACCTTC. Encoded protein: CASSLGGANLKANYGYTF.

V and J are TRBV3-1 (or the pseudogene TRBV3-2) and TRBJ2-7; tentative D call: TRBD2 (5 bases). V gave up 1 base and J gave up 3 bases, with 10 bases separating them. Germline V gives CDR1 LGHDT, CDR2 YNNKEL (reference sequence). CDR3 size: 14 residues. The CDR3 reads CASSQGGVLYEQYF. The CDR3 DNA reads as TGTGCCAGCAGCCAAGGGGGAGTTCTCTACGAGCAGTACTTC.

This chain links TRBV7-2 with TRBJ1-1, with 7 bases aligning to TRBD1. Trimming removed 2 bases from V and 4 bases from J; junction bases left unmatched: 13. Germline values: CDR1 SGHTA, CDR2 FQGNSA. The CDR3 sequence is 17 residues long. In nucleotides, the CDR3 is TGTGCCAGCAGCTTACAACAGGGGAATGACAGGAGCACTGAAGCTTTCTTT. Encoded protein: CASSLQQGNDRSTEAFF.

J is TRBJ2-1 and V is TRBV14, with a possible D match to TRBD2 (5 bases). CDR1 is SGHDN and CDR2 is FVKESK in the germline V gene. This CDR3 is built from 15 residues. Trimming stripped 5 bases from V and 6 bases from J, with 17 bases between. CDR3 residues: CASSIRMGARNEQFF. The CDR3, as DNA: TGTGCCAGCAGCATCAGAATGGGAGCGCGCAATGAGCAGTTCTTC.

The chain couples TRBV28 to TRBJ1-2; D remains unclear. Trimming left V 7 bases short and J 7 bases short, with 16 bases between. This CDR3 comprises 13 residues. Germline V gives CDR1 MDHEN, CDR2 SYDVKM. CDR3 coding DNA: TGTGCCAGCATTTCGGGTATTAAGAGTGGCTACACCTTC. As protein: CASISGIKSGYTF.

The V gene is TRBV19, the J gene TRBJ1-4, with a weak D call TRBD1 (5 bases). This CDR3 region has 14 residues. V dropped 2 bases and J dropped 10 bases, with 14 bases sitting between them. Germline V gene sequence: CDR1 LNHDA, CDR2 SQIVND (reference sequence). This CDR3 reads CASSIPVAQGKLFF. The CDR3 bases are TGTGCCAGTAGTATACCAGTTGCCCAGGGAAAACTGTTTTTT.